Listed here are 32 T cell receptor beta chains from one sample, sequenced in a study of beta chain features in type 1 diabetes (dated by TCRdb to the late 2010s). Broader findings and caveats from the paper: In all four CD4+ subsets, TCRB CDR3 length was moderately but significantly shorter in type 1 diabetes patients.

Library prep was done by the immunoSEQ multiplex PCR assay. All of the isolated RNA was reverse transcribed with the High Capacity cDNA Reverse Transcription Kit, so expressed TCRB transcripts were sequenced. TCRdb limited this immuneACCESS table to in-frame rearrangements with V and J called. A share of clones is missing; checked studies link under half to unresolved V genes, and the rest is unexplained. The sample table holds roughly 180,000 clones, of which around 8% were seen once. The ten largest clones represent approximately 0.85% of the sample. No antigen has been assigned to these receptors. Sequencing was performed on central memory CD4+ T cells from blood. Receptors were obtained from a middle-aged woman with type 1 diabetes.

A few counts support this clone. V usage is TRBV4-3 and J usage is TRBJ1-2, with a tentative D call TRBD1 (5 bases). The CDR3 runs 15 residues. Germline lookup yields CDR1 LGHNA and CDR2 YSLEER. V was shortened by 0 bases and J by 4 bases, with 12 bases between the two germline ends. Written as DNA, the CDR3 is TGCGCCAGCAGCCAAGATGGGGCCCTATTCTATGGCTACACCTTC. This translates into CASSQDGALFYGYTF.

This clone has ten or more counts. The J gene is TRBJ1-5, the V gene TRBV6-4, with a weak D call TRBD1 (5 bases). The ends were cut back, 10 bases at V and 5 bases at J, with 15 bases in the middle. This CDR3 is built from 13 residues. Germline V gene data show CDR1 as MRHNA and CDR2 as SNTAGT. The DNA for the CDR3 is TGTGCCACCGCGGCGGGACTAGATCAGCCCCAGCATTTT. Translation gives CATAAGLDQPQHF.

The chain combines TRBV9 with TRBJ2-3, with 7 bases matching TRBD1. CDR3 length: 16 amino acids. J was trimmed by 4 bases and V by 3 bases; bases with no gene match: 11. The germline CDR1 and CDR2 sequences are SGDLS and YYNGEE. Here the CDR3 DNA reads TGTGCCAGCAGCGCCACAGGGGCAACTCTCCCAGATACGCAGTATTTT. This codes for CASSATGATLPDTQYF.

This clone appeared a few times. The gene calls are TRBV5-1 and TRBJ2-2; a possible D gene is TRBD1 (6 bases). This CDR3 comprises 14 residues. V lost 4 bases to trimming and J lost 1 base, with 8 bases between them. Germline V CDR1 and CDR2: SGHRS, YFSETQ. CDR3 residues: CASSATGNTGELFF. Written as DNA, the CDR3 is TGCGCCAGCAGCGCGACAGGGAACACCGGGGAGCTGTTTTTT.

This clone was found a few times. V usage is TRBV6-6 and J usage is TRBJ1-2; a possible D gene is TRBD1 (5 bases). The CDR3 has 13 residues. The germline gives CDR1 MNHNY, CDR2 SVGAGI (reference sequence). With 4 bases removed from V and 5 bases from J, the gap between germline ends came to 11 bases. CDR3: CASSSGDSYGYTF. Here the CDR3 DNA reads TGTGCCAGCAGTTCGGGGGATTCGTATGGCTACACCTTC.

A few counts support this clone. The chain combines TRBV28 with TRBJ2-1; no reliable D call. The V end lost 2 bases, the J end lost 9 bases, and 5 bases lay between the germline ends. In germline, CDR1 is MDHEN, CDR2 SYDVKM. This CDR3 region has 11 residues. CDR3 protein: CASSLPGEQFF. The CDR3 DNA follows: TGTGCCAGCAGTTTACCCGGTGAGCAGTTCTTC.

The rearrangement uses TRBV5-4 and TRBJ2-7; TRBD1 matches at 7 bases. The CDR3 runs 14 residues. V trimming: 3 bases; J trimming: 3 bases; junction bases outside the gene matches: 6. The V gene's germline CDR1 is SGHNT and CDR2 YYREEE (reference sequence). The CDR3 coding sequence is TGTGCCAGCAGCTCCCCGGGACAGCGCTACGAGCAGTACTTC. Translating it yields CASSSPGQRYEQYF.

This clone has a handful of counts. The chain has TRBV14 and TRBJ2-1; tentative D call: TRBD1 (6 bases). The CDR3 runs 14 residues. Germline loops: CDR1 SGHDN, CDR2 FVKESK. The V gene lost 4 bases and the J gene lost 1 base, with 8 bases spanning the gap. The CDR3 protein is CASSLDRSYNEQFF. The CDR3 coding sequence is TGTGCCAGCAGCCTTGACAGGTCCTACAATGAGCAGTTCTTC.

The rearrangement joins TRBV10-3 to TRBJ1-2, with TRBD1 matching 8 bases. This CDR3 contains 15 residues. The ends lost 2 bases at V and 6 bases at J; junction bases unmatched: 8. Germline V CDR1 and CDR2: ENHRY, SYGVKD. CDR3 coding DNA: TGTGCCATCAGTGAGAGGGGACAGGAGACGAATGGCTACACCTTC. Translating it yields CAISERGQETNGYTF.

The chain joins TRBV5-4 to TRBJ2-5; weak D call: TRBD2 (5 bases). Germline loops: CDR1 SGHNT, CDR2 YYREEE (reference sequence). This CDR3 region has 17 residues. Trimming pared 3 bases from V and 5 bases from J, leaving 23 bases between. CDR3 sequence reads: CASSSSGSSAQRETQYF. CDR3 DNA: TGTGCCAGCAGCTCCTCCGGGTCTTCCGCCCAGCGGGAGACCCAGTACTTC.

Many counts were recorded for this clone. The CDR3 DNA follows: TGTGCCAGCAGGGCATCGGGACTCCTCTACGAGCAGTACTTC. Its protein product is CASRASGLLYEQYF. This chain links TRBV7-9 with TRBJ2-7, with D possibly matching TRBD2 (6 bases). The germline CDR1 and CDR2 sequences are SEHNR and FQNEAQ (reference sequence). The CDR3 runs 14 residues. Deletions cut 6 bases from V and 3 bases from J, with 15 bases between.

There are a few counts of this clone. V is TRBV7-3 and J is TRBJ1-1; 9 bases are a match to TRBD1. Germline-derived CDR1 and CDR2 are SGHTA and FQGTGA. The length of the CDR3 is 14 residues. V lost 2 bases, J lost 5 bases, and 3 bases stayed unmatched. CDR3 loop: CASSLEGTGTEAFF. The CDR3 coding sequence is TGTGCCAGCAGCTTAGAAGGGACAGGGACTGAAGCTTTCTTT.

This clone was recorded a few times. The V call is TRBV30, the J call TRBJ2-7; D unresolved. The V gene's germline CDR1 is GTSNPN and CDR2 SVGIG (reference sequence). With 3 bases removed from V and 2 bases from J, the gap between germline ends came to 17 bases. The CDR3 loop spans 15 amino acids. CDR3 loop: CAWSDDCMEPYEQYF. CDR3 DNA sequence: TGTGCCTGGAGCGACGACTGTATGGAACCCTACGAGCAGTACTTC.

This clone was counted a few times. This rearrangement joins TRBV28 to TRBJ2-7; D not resolved. Germline CDR1 MDHEN, CDR2 SYDVKM. Trimming took 4 bases from V and 3 from J, leaving 10 bases between them. This CDR3 comprises 13 residues. CDR3 residues: CASSSSPIYEQYF. CDR3 DNA: TGTGCCAGCAGTTCGTCCCCTATCTACGAGCAGTACTTC.

Only a few counts were recorded for this clone. This chain joins TRBV6-6 and TRBJ2-2, with D perhaps TRBD2 (6 bases). Trimming removed 0 bases from V and 6 bases from J, with 14 bases in between. Germline lookup yields CDR1 MNHNY and CDR2 SVGAGI (reference sequence). The CDR3 runs 16 residues. CDR3 nucleotides: TGTGCCAGCAGTTACTCGTCATCGGGAGCCCCCGGGGAGCTGTTTTTT. It yields the protein CASSYSSSGAPGELFF.

The chain couples TRBV10-3 to TRBJ2-7; weak D call: TRBD2 (7 bases). Germline V lookup: CDR1 ENHRY, CDR2 SYGVKD. This CDR3 has 17 residues. V lost 6 bases and J 2 bases, leaving 23 bases between the germline ends. The CDR3 spells CAISAREGERGPYEQYF. DNA of the CDR3: TGTGCCATCAGCGCAAGGGAGGGGGAGAGAGGACCCTACGAGCAGTACTTC.

The chain employs TRBV9 and TRBJ1-1; D remains unclear. CDR3 length equals 14 residues. Germline CDR1 is SGDLS and CDR2 is YYNGEE. Trimming removed 3 bases from V and 6 bases from J, with 15 bases in between. The CDR3, as DNA: TGTGCCAGCAGCGAACCACCCGAGGCGGCTGAAGCTTTCTTT. This translates into CASSEPPEAAEAFF.

This chain joins TRBV7-2 and TRBJ1-3, with D possibly matching TRBD1 (6 bases). Germline V gives CDR1 SGHTA, CDR2 FQGNSA. Trimming pared 2 bases from V and 0 bases from J, leaving 14 bases between. This CDR3 spans 17 amino acids. The DNA for the CDR3 is TGTGCCAGCAGCTTACGGACAGAATTTAGCTCTGGAAACACCATATATTTT. This translates into CASSLRTEFSSGNTIYF.

This clone was picked up a small number of times. The chain combines TRBV5-1 with TRBJ2-2; D may be TRBD1 (5 bases). V lost 0 bases to trimming and J lost 7 bases, with 7 bases between them. Looked up from germline, CDR1 is SGHRS and CDR2 is YFSETQ. There are 13 residues in the CDR3. The CDR3 sequence: CASSLDRIGELFF. In DNA, the CDR3 is TGCGCCAGCAGCTTGGACAGGATCGGGGAGCTGTTTTTT.

This clone has ten or more counts. The J gene is TRBJ2-1, the V gene TRBV20-1; the D is unclear. V was pared by 7 bases and J by 8 bases, with 9 bases between. The CDR3 spans 10 residues. Germline V gene lookup returns CDR1 DFQATT and CDR2 SNEGSKA (reference sequence). The CDR3 DNA sequence: TGCAGTGTCAATGGGCATGAGCAGTTCTTC. Translating it yields CSVNGHEQFF.

A few counts support this clone. The chain couples TRBV6-1 to TRBJ1-5; D uncertain. V lost 6 bases to trimming and J lost 5 bases, with 11 bases between them. The CDR3 runs 13 residues. Germline V gene data show CDR1 as MNHNS and CDR2 as SASEGT. The CDR3 here is CASSIEEYQPQHF. The CDR3, as DNA: TGTGCCAGCAGCATCGAGGAGTATCAGCCCCAGCATTTT.

This clone showed up just a few times. The chain carries TRBV11-2 and TRBJ1-1; TRBD1 agrees at 7 bases. Unmatched junction bases numbered 6, after V lost 4 bases and J lost 1 base. This CDR3 contains 15 residues. From germline, CDR1 is SGHAT and CDR2 FQNNGV. For the CDR3, the DNA is TGTGCCAGCAGCTCGTGGACAGGCCGGAACACTGAAGCTTTCTTT. Its translation: CASSSWTGRNTEAFF. Complete variable domain (other parts from reference TRBV11-2 and TRBJ1-1): EAGVAQSPRYKIIEKRQSVAFWCNPISGHATLYWYQQILGQGPKLLIQFQNNGVVDDSQLPKDRFSAERLKGVDSTLKIQPAKLEDSAVYLCASSSWTGRNTEAFFGQGTRLTVV.

This clone was seen more than once but under ten times. The chain employs TRBV4-1 and TRBJ1-6; 9 positions match TRBD1. CDR3 length: 15 residues. J gave up 10 bases and V 2 bases, and 6 bases lay outside the gene matches. Per the germline V gene, CDR1 is MGHRA and CDR2 is YSYEKL. This chain's CDR3 is CASSQRDRGDSPLHF. In DNA form, the CDR3 reads TGCGCCAGCAGCCAAAGAGACAGGGGGGACTCACCCCTCCACTTT.

This sequence joins TRBV7-2 and TRBJ1-5, with 7 bases that match TRBD1. This CDR3 spans 14 amino acids. The V gene end was trimmed by 5 bases and the J gene end by 5 bases; junction bases not matched to a gene: 6. Germline assignment: CDR1 SGHTA and CDR2 FQGNSA. The CDR3 nucleotides are TGTGCCAGCAGCCCTGGGGACAGCTATCAGCCCCAGCATTTT. Its translation: CASSPGDSYQPQHF.

This clone has at least ten counts. This chain connects TRBV18 to TRBJ1-1; no definite D call. This CDR3 comprises 12 residues. Germline values: CDR1 KGHSH, CDR2 LQKENI. Deletions cut 8 bases from V and 3 bases from J, with 10 bases between. In DNA form, the CDR3 reads TGTGCCAGCCGCCAGGTTGACACTGAAGCTTTCTTT. Residues: CASRQVDTEAFF.

V usage is TRBV6-6 and J usage is TRBJ2-1; a possible D gene is TRBD1 (5 bases). Germline V lookup: CDR1 MNHNY, CDR2 SVGAGI (reference sequence). The CDR3 spans 13 residues. Trimming left V 2 bases short and J 4 bases short, with 6 bases between. CDR3 residues: CASSYDRYNEQFF. DNA of the CDR3: TGTGCCAGCAGTTACGACAGATACAATGAGCAGTTCTTC.

This clone was counted only a few times. The chain links TRBV27 to TRBJ2-3, with 11 bases matching TRBD2. The CDR3 sequence is 17 residues long. Germline CDR1 MNHEY, CDR2 SMNVEV (reference sequence). V trimming: 7 bases; J trimming: 5 bases; junction bases outside the gene matches: 14. The CDR3 here is CASNPGRGSGGVDTQYF. The CDR3 region has the DNA TGTGCCAGCAACCCTGGGCGCGGTAGCGGGGGGGTAGATACGCAGTATTTT.

This clone appeared many times. V and J are TRBV5-1 and TRBJ2-7; 7 nucleotides line up with TRBD1. CDR1 and CDR2 (germline): SGHRS, YFSETQ. V was clipped by 0 bases and J by 6 bases; unmatched bases: 6. The CDR3 contains 14 residues. CDR3: CASSLEGQHGEQYF. The CDR3 DNA follows: TGCGCCAGCAGCTTGGAGGGACAGCACGGCGAGCAGTACTTC.

This chain links TRBV7-3 with TRBJ2-7, with 12 positions matching TRBD2. Germline V gene lookup returns CDR1 SGHTA and CDR2 FQGTGA. This CDR3 is 15 amino acids long. V lost 5 bases, J lost 2 bases, and 4 bases stayed unmatched. CDR3 bases: TGTGCCAGCAGCGGTGCTAGCGGGAGGGCCTACGAGCAGTACTTC. Translating gives CASSGASGRAYEQYF.

This rearrangement joins TRBV19 to TRBJ2-2; 9 bases align to TRBD2. Germline lookup yields CDR1 LNHDA and CDR2 SQIVND (reference sequence). There are 17 residues in the CDR3. V gave up 7 bases and J gave up 5 bases; unmatched junction bases: 14. CDR3 amino acids: CASTRQWGLAVTGELFF. CDR3 coding DNA: TGTGCCAGTACTCGTCAGTGGGGACTAGCTGTTACCGGGGAGCTGTTTTTT.

This clone turned up a few times. The CDR3 DNA is TGTGCCAGCTCCTCGGGGGGAAACCATAATTCACCCCTCCACTTT. It yields the protein CASSSGGNHNSPLHF. The rearrangement uses TRBV5-4 and TRBJ1-6; possibly TRBD1 for D (5 bases). The CDR3 spans 15 residues. The germline gives CDR1 SGHNT, CDR2 YYREEE (reference sequence). The ends were cut back, 7 bases at V and 5 bases at J, with 16 bases in the middle. The full variable domain, its missing parts supplied by reference TRBV5-4 and TRBJ1-6, is ETGVTQSPTHLIKTRGQQVTLRCSSQSGHNTVSWYQQALGQGPQFIFQYYREEENGRGNFPPRFSGLQFPNYSSELNVNALELDDSALYLCASSSGGNHNSPLHFGNGTRLTVT.

V and J are TRBV18 and TRBJ1-2, with no clear D. The germline gives CDR1 KGHSH, CDR2 LQKENI. The ends were cut back, 1 base at V and 5 bases at J, with 14 bases in the middle. This CDR3 has 15 amino acids. The CDR3 DNA follows: TGTGCCAGCTCACCACTCCCCGAGTCATTATATGGCTACACCTTC. Its translation is CASSPLPESLYGYTF. The whole variable domain, filled in from reference TRBV18 and TRBJ1-2, reads NAGVMQNPRHLVRRRGQEARLRCSPMKGHSHVYWYRQLPEEGLKFMVYLQKENIIDESGMPKERFSAEFPKEGPSILRIQQVVRGDSAAYFCASSPLPESLYGYTFGSGTRLTVV.